The table lists the clone carrying this T cell receptor (beta chain) with a few counts. The CDR3 is 15 residues long. The V segment lost 5 bases and the J segment 2 bases; nucleotides outside the gene matches: 6. Germline values: CDR1 SQVTM, CDR2 ANQGSEA. Using a J-beta primer mix together with a sample-barcoded 5' primer, a second PCR was run for roughly 7 to 12 cycles. Every single cDNA molecule received a tag from a template-switch adaptor with 12 random nucleotides. TCRdb called the 5' RACE reads again in MiXCR, with one record for every CDR3 protein. In the table there are over 600,000 distinct CDR3 sequences, roughly 56% of which are singletons. The sample comes from a study of blood T cells in healthy people across ages. Background on the study: Capture by template switching was about one barcoded beta molecule per two T cells.

This chain joins TRBV29-1 and TRBJ2-3; 11 nucleotides align to TRBD2. The specimen was blood. The source is a man aged 35 to 55 in good health. CDR3 loop: CSVSTSGSYTDTQYF. The CDR3 nucleotides read TGCAGCGTTTCCACTAGCGGGAGTTACACAGATACGCAGTATTTT.